A single sample is the source of the 25 T cell receptor beta chains below, sequenced in a study of radiotherapy plus CTLA-4 blockade in lung cancer. TCRdb keeps only in-frame clones here, not all; method: immunoSEQ multiplex PCR. There are about 110,000 clones in the sample; roughly 80% occur only once, and less than 4% lies in the top ten. Material: peripheral blood, obtained from a patient treated with radiotherapy plus ipilimumab. The receptors come from a human donor with non-small cell lung cancer that progressed on radiotherapy plus ipilimumab. Some clones in this sample may be carry-over from other donors' samples.

The V gene is TRBV5-6, the J gene TRBJ1-2, with unresolved D. V gave up 2 bases and J gave up 4 bases, with 18 bases separating them. The length of the CDR3 is 16 residues. Germline CDR1 is SGHDT and CDR2 is YYEEEE. CDR3 sequence reads: CASSFSPSSPLYGYTF. In nucleotides, the CDR3 is TGTGCCAGCAGCTTTTCGCCCTCGTCCCCCCTCTATGGCTACACCTTC.

The chain uses TRBV2 and TRBJ1-1, with D possibly matching TRBD1 (5 bases). CDR3 length: 12 amino acids. Germline CDR1 SNHLY, CDR2 FYNNEI. The V end lost 1 base, the J end lost 11 bases, and 11 bases lay between the germline ends. CDR3 coding DNA: TGTGCCAGCAGTGAAGGTGGGGGAGGGGCTTTCTTT. Amino acid sequence: CASSEGGGGAFF. The full variable domain, completed using reference TRBV2 and TRBJ1-1, is EPEVTQTPSHQVTQMGQEVILRCVPISNHLYFYWYRQILGQKVEFLVSFYNNEISEKSEIFDDQFSVERPDGSNFTLKIRSTKLEDSAMYFCASSEGGGGAFFGQGTRLTVV.

V usage is TRBV4-1 and J usage is TRBJ1-5, with D maybe TRBD1 (5 bases). Trimming took 1 base from V and 5 from J, leaving 15 bases between them. The CDR3 runs to 16 residues. In germline, CDR1 is MGHRA, CDR2 YSYEKL. CDR3 in amino acids: CASSQVLKGQDQPQHF. The DNA for the CDR3 is TGCGCCAGCAGCCAAGTGTTAAAGGGGCAGGATCAGCCCCAGCATTTT.

V is TRBV9 and J is TRBJ2-2; D remains ambiguous. The CDR3 is 14 amino acids. Per germline, CDR1 SGDLS and CDR2 YYNGEE. V was cut by 0 bases and J by 6 bases, with 9 bases left in between. CDR3 nucleotide sequence: TGTGCCAGCAGCGTAGGTGACCTACCCGGGGAGCTGTTTTTT. The encoded protein is CASSVGDLPGELFF.

This clone has only a few counts. V usage is TRBV6-1 and J usage is TRBJ2-7, with 11 bases identical to TRBD2. CDR3 length equals 15 residues. V dropped 7 bases and J dropped 0; count of bases not matched to a gene: 5. Germline assignment: CDR1 MNHNS and CDR2 SASEGT. This CDR3 is CASTGTSGSSYEQYF. The CDR3 DNA follows: TGTGCCAGCACTGGGACTAGCGGTAGCTCCTACGAGCAGTACTTC.

The chain combines TRBV10-1 with TRBJ1-2, with D perhaps matching TRBD1 (5 bases). V was shortened by 7 bases and J by 4 bases, with 28 bases between the two germline ends. The CDR3 is 18 amino acids. Germline CDR1 and CDR2: WNHNN and SYGVQD (reference sequence). In nucleotides, the CDR3 is TGCGCCAGCAATAATGGGGGTACGGCCCTTGACTGCCCCTATGGCTACACCTTC. As protein: CASNNGGTALDCPYGYTF.

The chain uses TRBV6-4 and TRBJ1-5; TRBD1 aligns across 7 bases. CDR1 is MRHNA and CDR2 is SNTAGT in the germline V gene. CDR3 length equals 16 residues. The V gene end was trimmed by 0 bases and the J gene end by 5 bases; junction bases not matched to a gene: 7. This CDR3 is CASSDSWRGHHQPQHF. For the CDR3, the DNA is TGTGCCAGCAGTGACTCGTGGAGGGGGCACCATCAGCCCCAGCATTTT.

This sequence joins TRBV15 and TRBJ1-2, with D perhaps matching TRBD1 (5 bases). V shed 0 bases and J shed 1 base, with 15 bases lying between them. In germline, CDR1 is LNHNV, CDR2 YYDKDF (reference sequence). This CDR3 comprises 17 residues. The CDR3 coding sequence is TGTGCCACCAGCAGAGACACGAGATCAGGGAGTAACTATGGCTACACCTTC. It is translated as CATSRDTRSGSNYGYTF.

The rearrangement links TRBV10-3 to TRBJ2-7; 9 bases agree with TRBD1. The germline gives CDR1 ENHRY, CDR2 SYGVKD. V shed 6 bases, J shed 5 bases, and the junction held 5 bases outside the gene matches. The CDR3 has 13 residues. The chain's CDR3 is CAIRGTGSNEQYF. DNA of the CDR3: TGTGCCATCAGGGGGACAGGGAGTAACGAGCAGTACTTC.

The V and J genes are TRBV5-1 and TRBJ2-5, with D maybe TRBD1 (5 bases). The CDR3 spans 15 residues. V was shortened by 0 bases and J by 1 base, with 10 bases between the two germline ends. The germline V gene has CDR1 SGHRS and CDR2 YFSETQ. The CDR3: CASSLAQGSQETQYF. DNA of the CDR3: TGCGCCAGCAGCTTGGCCCAGGGTTCCCAAGAGACCCAGTACTTC.

V and J are TRBV7-9 and TRBJ2-3, with TRBD2 identical over 12 bases. Trimming at V came to 5 bases and at J to 0 bases, leaving 3 bases not matched to a gene. The germline V gene encodes CDR1 SEHNR and CDR2 FQNEAQ (reference sequence). The CDR3 length is 16 residues. For the CDR3, the DNA is TGTGCCAGCAGCCGACTAGCGGGGGAGAGCACAGATACGCAGTATTTT. This encodes CASSRLAGESTDTQYF. Using reference TRBV7-9 and TRBJ2-3 for the parts outside the CDR3, the full variable domain is DTGVSQNPRHKITKRGQNVTFRCDPISEHNRLYWYRQTLGQGPEFLTYFQNEAQLEKSRLLSDRFSAERPKGSFSTLEIQRTEQGDSAMYLCASSRLAGESTDTQYFGPGTRLTVL.

V and J are TRBV5-1 and TRBJ1-1; tentatively, D is TRBD1 (5 bases). Trimming shortened V by 0 bases and J by 5 bases, and 11 bases separated the two germline ends. The CDR3 has 14 residues. CDR1 SGHRS and CDR2 YFSETQ come from the germline V gene. The CDR3 DNA sequence: TGCGCCAGCAGCTTGGCAGGGATTGAGACTGAAGCTTTCTTT. Encoded protein: CASSLAGIETEAFF.

The genes are TRBV5-6 and TRBJ2-3; TRBD2 matches 12 bases. The CDR3 spans 18 residues. V gave up 3 bases and J gave up 1 base; unmatched junction bases: 9. From germline, CDR1 is SGHDT and CDR2 YYEEEE. CDR3: CASSSASGGAWGTDTQYF. In nucleotides, the CDR3 is TGTGCCAGCAGCTCTGCTAGCGGGGGGGCATGGGGCACAGATACGCAGTATTTT. Full variable domain (rest looked up from reference TRBV5-6 and TRBJ2-3): DAGVTQSPTHLIKTRGQQVTLRCSPKSGHDTVSWYQQALGQGPQFIFQYYEEEERQRGNFPDRFSGHQFPNYSSELNVNALLLGDSALYLCASSSASGGAWGTDTQYFGPGTRLTVL.

The rearrangement joins TRBV27 to TRBJ1-2; no definite D call. The CDR3 is 15 amino acids. Germline V lookup: CDR1 MNHEY, CDR2 SMNVEV (reference sequence). The ends were cut back, 3 bases at V and 5 bases at J, with 16 bases in the middle. CDR3 in DNA: TGTGCCAGCAGTTTCCCAGCAGGAGGGCCTTATGGCTACACCTTC. Residues: CASSFPAGGPYGYTF.

This chain connects TRBV7-3 to TRBJ1-5, with D possibly matching TRBD1 (5 bases). CDR3 length: 14 amino acids. V was clipped by 4 bases and J by 3 bases, with 10 bases between them. Germline CDR1 is SGHTA and CDR2 is FQGTGA. CDR3 sequence reads: CASSWDGPNQPQHF. CDR3 DNA sequence: TGTGCCAGCAGCTGGGACGGTCCCAATCAGCCCCAGCATTTT.

There are a few counts of this clone. The chain joins TRBV19 to TRBJ1-5; 9 bases fit TRBD1. This CDR3 region has 16 residues. Germline CDR1 and CDR2: LNHDA and SQIVND (reference sequence). After removal of 3 bases from V and 6 bases from J, the junction contained 9 bases not matched to a gene. The CDR3 is CASSIRDRAPAQPQHF. The CDR3 DNA reads TGTGCCAGTAGTATTAGGGACAGGGCCCCCGCTCAGCCCCAGCATTTT.

The J gene is TRBJ2-7, the V gene TRBV7-6, with D possibly TRBD1 on 6 matching bases. CDR1 and CDR2 (germline): SGHVS, FNYEAQ. The CDR3 length is 13 residues. The ends were cut back, 5 bases at V and 3 bases at J, with 11 bases in the middle. DNA for the CDR3: TGTGCCAGCAGCCGCACAGGGATCTACGAGCAGTACTTC. This encodes CASSRTGIYEQYF.

This clone occurred a few times. CDR3: CASSPRQESGNTIYF. As DNA, the CDR3 is TGTGCCAGCTCACCGAGACAGGAGTCTGGAAACACCATATATTTT. V and J are TRBV18 and TRBJ1-3, with D maybe TRBD1 (6 bases). This CDR3 has 15 amino acids. Between the trimmed V and J ends, which lost 3 bases and 1 base, there was a span of 10 bases. CDR1 is KGHSH, CDR2 LQKENI, per germline. The full variable domain, in which reference TRBV18 and TRBJ1-3 provide the parts outside the CDR3, is NAGVMQNPRHLVRRRGQEARLRCSPMKGHSHVYWYRQLPEEGLKFMVYLQKENIIDESGMPKERFSAEFPKEGPSILRIQQVVRGDSAAYFCASSPRQESGNTIYFGEGSWLTVV.

The chain carries TRBV7-2 and TRBJ2-6, with D hard to call. Trimming cost V 1 base and J 3 bases, with 1 base left between them. Germline-derived CDR1 and CDR2 are SGHTA and FQGNSA. The CDR3 contains 13 residues. CDR3 coding DNA: TGTGCCAGCAGCTTAGGTGGGGCCAACGTCCTGACTTTC. Translating it yields CASSLGGANVLTF.

The chain carries TRBV5-1 and TRBJ2-1; no reliable D call. CDR1 and CDR2 (germline): SGHRS, YFSETQ. The CDR3 is 15 amino acids. V was pared by 0 bases and J by 4 bases, with 11 bases between. The CDR3 reads CASSLGSLPYNEQFF. DNA for the CDR3: TGCGCCAGCAGCTTGGGGTCCTTACCTTACAATGAGCAGTTCTTC.

The rearrangement joins TRBV11-2 to TRBJ1-4; D is ambiguous. CDR1 and CDR2 from the germline V gene are SGHAT and FQNNGV. The CDR3 contains 15 residues. Trimming took off 3 bases at V and 7 bases at J, with 15 bases between the two ends. The DNA for the CDR3 is TGTGCCAGCAGCTTGAGGCCCCAGAATGGTGAAAAACTGTTTTTT. Translating gives CASSLRPQNGEKLFF.

J is TRBJ2-7 and V is TRBV19; no clear D. The germline V gene has CDR1 LNHDA and CDR2 SQIVND (reference sequence). Trimming took off 3 bases at V and 3 bases at J, with 15 bases between the two ends. This CDR3 has 15 amino acids. The CDR3 DNA sequence: TGTGCCAGTAGTATCGGGTCAGGTGGGTACTACGAGCAGTACTTC. Translating gives CASSIGSGGYYEQYF.

As to this clone: The junction differs from germline at one of its ends, possibly a read error. The genes are TRBV15 and TRBJ1-6; a possible D gene is TRBD1 (6 bases). The CDR3 spans 15 residues. CDR1 and CDR2 (germline): LNHNV, YYDKDF (reference sequence). Here the CDR3 reads CATSRGTAYNLPLHF. The CDR3 DNA is TGTGCCACCAGCAGAGGGACAGCCTATAATTTACCCCTCCACTTT. Full variable domain (remainder filled in from reference TRBV15 and TRBJ1-6): DAMVIQNPRYQVTQFGKPVTLSCSQTLNHNVMYWYQQKSSQAPKLLFHYYDKDFNNEADTPDNFQSRRPNTSFCFLDIRSPGLGDTAMYLCATSRGTAYNLPLHFGNGTRLTVT.

This chain connects TRBV5-4 to TRBJ1-2; possibly TRBD1 for D (5 bases). Trimming shortened V by 0 bases and J by 1 base, and 10 bases separated the two germline ends. The CDR3 has 15 residues. Germline V lookup: CDR1 SGHNT, CDR2 YYREEE (reference sequence). The CDR3 coding sequence is TGTGCCAGCAGCTTGGTCGGGGGTGGTAACTATGGCTACACCTTC. Protein sequence: CASSLVGGGNYGYTF.

This chain uses TRBV11-2 with TRBJ2-7; D not resolved. CDR1 is SGHAT, CDR2 FQNNGV, per germline. V was pared by 5 bases and J by 7 bases, with 18 bases between. The CDR3 covers 14 residues. CDR3 coding DNA: TGTGCCAGCAGCCTCGGTGTTAGCAGAGTTGAGCAGTACTTC. Its translation is CASSLGVSRVEQYF.